These 2 T cell receptor beta chains came from one sample sequenced in a study of cytomegalovirus exposure and HLA in healthy donors. Primers included in the PCR were 60 Vbeta and 13 Jbeta primers. TCRdb's table, derived via immunoSEQ multiplex PCR, lists solely in-frame clones and lacks some. Here the sample spans about 130,000 clones, roughly 73% being singletons. Sequencing was done on a sample of PBMCs. Source of these receptors: a man aged 60-69 years in good health and CMV-seropositive.

J is TRBJ2-5 and V is TRBV5-5, with TRBD1 identical over 7 bases. CDR3 length: 16 residues. Looked up from germline, CDR1 is SGHKS and CDR2 is YYEKEE (reference sequence). The junction had 11 bases not matched to a gene; V was cut back by 2 bases and J by 4 bases. CDR3 loop: CASSLGPGQQGETQYF. CDR3 coding DNA: TGTGCCAGCAGCTTAGGCCCGGGACAGCAAGGAGAGACCCAGTACTTC.

The chain carries TRBV18 and TRBJ2-2; the match to TRBD1 covers 7 bases. The germline V gene has CDR1 KGHSH and CDR2 LQKENI. Trimming at V came to 4 bases and at J to 1 base, leaving 9 bases not matched to a gene. This CDR3 region has 17 residues. The CDR3 is CASSRSTGVGNTGELFF. CDR3 nucleotides: TGTGCCAGCTCACGCAGCACAGGGGTCGGGAACACCGGGGAGCTGTTTTTT.